The 27 T cell receptor beta chains below all came from one sample that was sequenced in a study of CD8+CD57+ T cells in acquired aplastic anemia. Using genomic DNA as the template, TCR beta VDJ and CDR3 profiling was carried out. TCRdb analysed the reads with MiXCR anew, one entry per CDR3 protein. The data contain some 140,000 distinct CDR3 sequences, just over 50% of them singletons. Before being chosen for sequencing, patients had shown CD8+CD57+ cell expansion by flow cytometry. Source material: sorted CD4+, CD8+, or CD8+CD57+ T cells (not recorded which) from PBMCs. The source is a human donor with aplastic anemia.

The gene calls are TRBV10-3 and TRBJ2-1; D is uncertain. In germline, CDR1 is ENHRY, CDR2 SYGVKD. The CDR3 has 19 amino acids. Between the trimmed V and J ends, which lost 6 bases and 5 bases, there was a span of 29 bases. The CDR3 DNA reads as TGTGCCATCAGGAATACCGGGCCTGCGAAGGGAAAAGACAACAATGAGCAGTTCTTC. Protein sequence: CAIRNTGPAKGKDNNEQFF.

The V and J genes are TRBV7-2 and TRBJ1-5; no clear D gene. This CDR3 has 13 amino acids. Between the trimmed V and J ends, which lost 3 bases and 4 bases, there was a span of 7 bases. Germline CDR1 reads SGHTA; CDR2 reads FQGNSA. CDR3 sequence (DNA): TGTGCCAGCAGCTTCCAGGAAAATCAGCCCCAGCATTTT. This translates into CASSFQENQPQHF.

This chain uses TRBV5-4 with TRBJ1-1, with D perhaps TRBD1 (6 bases). This CDR3 has 15 amino acids. V was pared by 4 bases and J by 1 base, with 14 bases between. Per the germline V gene, CDR1 is SGHNT and CDR2 is YYREEE (reference sequence). The CDR3 DNA reads as TGTGCCAGCAGCCCTATCCCGGGACAGAACACTGAAGCTTTCTTT. It yields the protein CASSPIPGQNTEAFF. Full variable domain (missing parts from reference TRBV5-4 and TRBJ1-1): ETGVTQSPTHLIKTRGQQVTLRCSSQSGHNTVSWYQQALGQGPQFIFQYYREEENGRGNFPPRFSGLQFPNYSSELNVNALELDDSALYLCASSPIPGQNTEAFFGQGTRLTVV.

The genes are TRBV20-1 and TRBJ1-6; 7 nucleotides line up with TRBD1. Trimming removed 3 bases from V and 9 bases from J; junction bases left unmatched: 8. The CDR3 covers 14 residues. Germline V gene sequence: CDR1 DFQATT, CDR2 SNEGSKA (reference sequence). CDR3 sequence reads: CSARRGQSTSPLHF. The DNA for the CDR3 is TGCAGTGCTAGGAGGGGACAGAGTACTTCACCCCTCCACTTT.

V usage is TRBV7-2 and J usage is TRBJ1-2, with TRBD1 matching 7 bases. The junction had 11 bases not matched to a gene; V was cut back by 5 bases and J by 8 bases. Per the germline V gene, CDR1 is SGHTA and CDR2 is FQGNSA. CDR3 length equals 14 residues. The CDR3 here is CASSARQGMGGYTF. CDR3 nucleotides: TGTGCCAGCAGCGCCCGACAGGGAATGGGCGGCTACACCTTC.

This clonotype was observed at least ten times. The rearrangement joins TRBV18 to TRBJ2-7; 12 bases match TRBD1. The CDR3 has 15 residues. J lost 4 bases, V lost 1 base, and 2 bases had no gene match. Germline values: CDR1 KGHSH, CDR2 LQKENI. Here the CDR3 DNA reads TGTGCCAGCTCACCACGGGACAGGGGGCGGTACGAGCAGTACTTC. Its translation: CASSPRDRGRYEQYF.

As regards this clonotype: At one end, the junction sequence differs from germline, possibly due to a read error. The chain combines TRBV7-6 with TRBJ2-3; D is undetermined. Germline V gene sequence: CDR1 SGHVS, CDR2 FNYEAQ. The CDR3 has 15 residues. CDR3 protein: CASSLGGRSTDTQYF. The DNA of the CDR3 is TGTGCTAGCAGCTTAGGTGGGCGAAGCACAGATACGCAGTATTTT.

This clonotype was seen only a few times. The genes are TRBV25-1 and TRBJ1-2, with D perhaps TRBD1 (6 bases). The germline gives CDR1 MGHDK, CDR2 SYGVNS. Trimming shortened V by 1 base and J by 5 bases, and 17 bases separated the two germline ends. This CDR3 is built from 16 residues. The CDR3 nucleotides read TGTGCCAGCAGTGAATCCATCCGCAGGGGATCTTATGGCTACACCTTC. This encodes CASSESIRRGSYGYTF.

The chain has TRBV20-1 and TRBJ1-1; D is unresolved. Germline V gene data show CDR1 as DFQATT and CDR2 as SNEGSKA (reference sequence). This CDR3 is 12 amino acids long. The V end lost 1 base, the J end lost 0 bases, and 3 bases lay between the germline ends. The CDR3 is CSARVMNTEAFF. The DNA of the CDR3 is TGCAGTGCTAGAGTTATGAACACTGAAGCTTTCTTT.

This clonotype was seen just once. The rearrangement uses TRBV25-1 and TRBJ1-2; 9 bases align to TRBD1. The CDR3 extends over 12 amino acids. The junction had 6 bases not matched to a gene; V was cut back by 8 bases and J by 8 bases. Germline CDR1 and CDR2: MGHDK and SYGVNS. CDR3 region: CASGQGTRGYTF. DNA for the CDR3: TGTGCCAGCGGACAGGGGACGAGAGGCTACACCTTC.

Ten or more counts support this clonotype. A read error may produce the germline difference seen at one junction end. The chain combines TRBV15 with TRBJ1-6; D ambiguous. This CDR3 region has 11 residues. Germline V gene data show CDR1 as LNHNV and CDR2 as YYDKDF (reference sequence). The CDR3: CATSSPLPPHF. In nucleotides, the CDR3 is TGTGCCACCAGCTCCCCCCTTCCCCCCCACTTT.

V is TRBV20-1 and J is TRBJ2-3; no firm D call. Germline lookup yields CDR1 DFQATT and CDR2 SNEGSKA (reference sequence). Between the trimmed V and J ends, which lost 1 base and 4 bases, there was a span of 15 bases. The CDR3 consists of 15 residues. The CDR3 here is CSARVLGMGADTQYF. In DNA form, the CDR3 reads TGCAGTGCTAGAGTTCTAGGGATGGGCGCAGATACGCAGTATTTT.

This clonotype was recorded at least ten times. The chain is built from TRBV7-8 and TRBJ1-2; 7 nucleotides line up with TRBD1. The V gene's germline CDR1 is SGHVS and CDR2 FQNEAQ. Trimming removed 0 bases from V and 0 bases from J; junction bases left unmatched: 10. This CDR3 has 18 residues. CDR3 in amino acids: CASSLAAGGGRANYGYTF. The CDR3 region has the DNA TGTGCCAGCAGCTTAGCCGCTGGAGGGGGCCGAGCTAACTATGGCTACACCTTC.

The rearrangement links TRBV10-2 to TRBJ1-5, with D tentatively TRBD1 (5 bases). Trimming took off 7 bases at V and 7 bases at J, with 20 bases between the two ends. The germline V gene encodes CDR1 WSHSY and CDR2 SAAADI. The CDR3 runs 15 residues. DNA for the CDR3: TGCGCCAGCACCAGAGACGGGGGAGGGGAGCAGCCCCAGCATTTT. Its translation is CASTRDGGGEQPQHF.

Worth noting for this clonotype: This sequence may be a read error, since a much larger clone differs from it by one base. V usage is TRBV11-2 and J usage is TRBJ1-1; weak D call: TRBD1 (6 bases). Trimming shortened V by 6 bases and J by 0 bases, and 11 bases separated the two germline ends. CDR1 and CDR2 (germline): SGHAT, FQNNGV. The CDR3 is made up of 14 amino acids. CDR3 in DNA: TGTGCCAGCAGGAGGGACACCCTGAACACTGAAGCTTTCTTT. Translated: CASRRDTLNTEAFF.

Remarks on this clonotype: The germline gene is not matched at one end of the junction; a read error may be the cause. This chain links TRBV7-9 with TRBJ2-5; D gene uncertain. The CDR3 is 12 amino acids. Germline CDR1 and CDR2: SEHNR and FQNEAQ (reference sequence). CDR3 in DNA: TGTGCCAGCAGCTTAGACCTAGAGATCCAGTACTTC. This sequence encodes CASSLDLEIQYF.

This clonotype appeared a single time. The chain employs TRBV2 and TRBJ2-3; 10 bases agree with TRBD1. Looked up from germline, CDR1 is SNHLY and CDR2 is FYNNEI. The CDR3 is 16 residues long. Losses at the gene ends were 5 bases for V and 5 bases for J; bases not matched to a gene: 10. The CDR3 bases are TGTGCCAGCAGTCCAATATACGACAGGGGGCAAGATACGCAGTATTTT. The encoded protein is CASSPIYDRGQDTQYF.

The chain has TRBV7-3 and TRBJ1-6; the match to TRBD1 covers 9 bases. Germline CDR1 and CDR2: SGHTA and FQGTGA. The CDR3 length is 16 residues. The V segment lost 5 bases and the J segment 4 bases; nucleotides outside the gene matches: 6. The CDR3 nucleotides read TGTGCCAGCAGCCCCCTAGGACAGGGGTATAATTCACCCCTCCACTTT. Amino acids: CASSPLGQGYNSPLHF.

This clonotype was found a few times. V usage is TRBV7-2 and J usage is TRBJ2-7, with D possibly being TRBD1 (5 bases). The length of the CDR3 is 12 residues. Germline assignment: CDR1 SGHTA and CDR2 FQGNSA. Trimming stripped 4 bases from V and 3 bases from J, with 7 bases between. The CDR3 region is CASSYGHYEQYF. The CDR3, as DNA: TGTGCCAGCAGCTACGGACACTACGAGCAGTACTTC.

The V call is TRBV7-2, the J call TRBJ1-1; D is undetermined. Deletions cut 3 bases from V and 0 bases from J, with 8 bases between. This CDR3 is built from 14 residues. From germline, CDR1 is SGHTA and CDR2 FQGNSA. For the CDR3, the DNA is TGTGCCAGCAGCTTCCTTCCCCTGAACACTGAAGCTTTCTTT. Amino acid sequence: CASSFLPLNTEAFF.

This clonotype was recorded a few times. A much larger clone lies a single base off, so this may be a read error. The chain combines TRBV6-1 with TRBJ1-1; no clear D. CDR3 size: 13 residues. The V end lost 1 base, the J end lost 0 bases, and 3 bases lay between the germline ends. Germline V CDR1 and CDR2: MNHNS, SASEGT. CDR3 bases: TGTGCCAGCAGTGAAGGGCTGAACACTGAAGCTTTCTTT. Translated: CASSEGLNTEAFF.

J is TRBJ1-2 and V is TRBV29-1; D gene ambiguous. The V end lost 6 bases, the J end lost 8 bases, and 4 bases lay between the germline ends. The germline V gene has CDR1 SQVTM and CDR2 ANQGSEA. This CDR3 is 8 amino acids long. CDR3 DNA: TGCAGCGTGGGGGGCTACACCTTC. This codes for CSVGGYTF. Combining the CDR3 with reference TRBV29-1 and TRBJ1-2 gives the whole variable domain SAVISQKPSRDICQRGTSLTIQCQVDSQVTMMFWYRQQPGQSLTLIATANQGSEATYESGFVIDKFPISRPNLTFSTLTVSNMSPEDSSIYLCSVGGYTFGSGTRLTVV.

This clonotype appeared once. This chain uses TRBV7-9 with TRBJ1-5; 8 bases map to TRBD1. The CDR3 has 12 amino acids. Trimming cost V 4 bases and J 9 bases; bases outside gene matches: 2. Germline CDR1 and CDR2: SEHNR and FQNEAQ (reference sequence). CDR3 protein: CASSSDRGPQHF. The DNA of the CDR3 is TGTGCCAGCAGCTCAGACAGGGGGCCCCAGCATTTT.

V usage is TRBV10-3 and J usage is TRBJ2-2; TRBD2 agrees at 8 bases. The CDR3 runs 15 residues. V lost 2 bases to trimming and J lost 1 base; unmatched junction nucleotides: 0. Germline V lookup: CDR1 ENHRY, CDR2 SYGVKD. CDR3 sequence reads: CAISETSGNTGELFF. Here the CDR3 DNA reads TGTGCCATCAGTGAGACTAGCGGGAACACCGGGGAGCTGTTTTTT.

The J gene is TRBJ2-1, the V gene TRBV10-3; 9 bases are a match to TRBD2. The CDR3 loop spans 16 amino acids. Germline assignment: CDR1 ENHRY and CDR2 SYGVKD. The V and J ends lost 8 bases and 0 bases, in that order; junction bases with no gene match: 8. The CDR3 region has the DNA TGTGCCATCGGTCTAGCGGGGTCAAGCTCCTACAATGAGCAGTTCTTC. This codes for CAIGLAGSSSYNEQFF.

This clonotype was observed many times. V and J are TRBV15 and TRBJ1-2; maybe TRBD1 (6 bases). Trimming cost V 2 bases and J 3 bases, with 16 bases left between them. The CDR3 extends over 16 amino acids. Germline-derived CDR1 and CDR2 are LNHNV and YYDKDF (reference sequence). Here the CDR3 reads CATSRPTWDTHYGYTF. CDR3 nucleotides: TGTGCCACCAGCAGACCTACCTGGGACACCCACTATGGCTACACCTTC.

The chain is built from TRBV20-1 and TRBJ2-1; no clear D gene. Per the germline V gene, CDR1 is DFQATT and CDR2 is SNEGSKA (reference sequence). The CDR3 is 14 amino acids. V lost 3 bases and J 6 bases, leaving 15 bases between the germline ends. CDR3 amino acids: CSASYLVVRNEQFF. The CDR3 nucleotides read TGCAGTGCTAGTTATCTAGTAGTGCGCAATGAGCAGTTCTTC.